This T cell receptor beta chain was sequenced in a study of blood T cell repertoires in COVID-19. Study summary: COVID-19 samples collected from the United States, Italy and Spain covered acute and convalescent phases. Sources were T cells, B-cell-depleted T cells, or PBMCs; the material itself was cDNA or gDNA.

V shed 2 bases and J 7 bases; nucleotides not matched to a gene: 3. CDR1 is MNHEY and CDR2 is SVGAGI in the germline V gene. The CDR3 runs 15 residues. Study processing details: Estimation of nucleated cell counts was performed using reference gene primer amplification. Sequencing was performed with immunoSEQ multiplex PCR; in TCRdb, only in-frame clones are kept and a portion is missing. The DNA was the basis for D and trimming; V, J and clone size are from that table. Of about 68,000 clones in the sample, approximately 85% were seen once. The chain is built from TRBV6-5 and TRBJ1-6; 9 positions agree with TRBD1. The specimen sequenced was peripheral blood. The clonotype was recovered from a man aged 45 to 65 with acute or convalescent COVID-19. The CDR3 loop is CASSYLGQGNSPLHF. The CDR3 DNA follows: TGTGCCAGCAGTTACCTGGGACAGGGAAATTCACCCCTCCACTTT.